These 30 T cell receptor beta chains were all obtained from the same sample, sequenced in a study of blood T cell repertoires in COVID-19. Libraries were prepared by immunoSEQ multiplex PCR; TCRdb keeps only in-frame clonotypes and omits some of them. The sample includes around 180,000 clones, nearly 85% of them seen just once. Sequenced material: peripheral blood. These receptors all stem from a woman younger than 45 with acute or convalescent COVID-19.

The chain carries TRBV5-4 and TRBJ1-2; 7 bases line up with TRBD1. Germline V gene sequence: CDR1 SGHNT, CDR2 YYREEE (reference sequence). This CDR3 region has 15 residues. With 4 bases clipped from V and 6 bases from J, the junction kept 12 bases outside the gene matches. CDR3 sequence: CASSPPSQGNHGYTF. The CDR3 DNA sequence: TGTGCCAGCAGCCCCCCTTCACAGGGGAACCATGGCTACACCTTC.

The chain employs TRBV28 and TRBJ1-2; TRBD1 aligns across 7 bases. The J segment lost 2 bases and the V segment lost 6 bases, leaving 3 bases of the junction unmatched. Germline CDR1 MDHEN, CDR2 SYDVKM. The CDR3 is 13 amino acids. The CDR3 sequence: CASRTTGNYGYTF. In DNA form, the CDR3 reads TGTGCCAGCAGAACGACAGGGAACTATGGCTACACCTTC.

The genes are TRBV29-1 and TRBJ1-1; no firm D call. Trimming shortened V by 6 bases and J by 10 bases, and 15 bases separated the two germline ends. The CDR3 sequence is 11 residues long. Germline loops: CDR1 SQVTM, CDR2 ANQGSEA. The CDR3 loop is CSVITGNRAFF. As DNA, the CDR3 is TGCAGCGTGATAACGGGGAATAGAGCTTTCTTT.

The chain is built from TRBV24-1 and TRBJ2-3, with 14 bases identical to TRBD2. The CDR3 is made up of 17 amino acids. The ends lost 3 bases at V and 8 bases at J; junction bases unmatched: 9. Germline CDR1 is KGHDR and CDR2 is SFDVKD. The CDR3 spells CATSDNGLAGGRGTQYF. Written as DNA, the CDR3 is TGTGCCACCAGTGATAACGGACTAGCGGGAGGAAGGGGTACGCAGTATTTT.

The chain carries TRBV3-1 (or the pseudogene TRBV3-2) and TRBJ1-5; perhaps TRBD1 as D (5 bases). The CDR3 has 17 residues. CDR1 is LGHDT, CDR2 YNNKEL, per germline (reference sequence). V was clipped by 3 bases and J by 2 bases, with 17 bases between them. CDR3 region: CASSQDPRVDGNQPQHF. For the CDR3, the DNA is TGTGCCAGCAGCCAGGACCCCAGGGTAGACGGCAATCAGCCCCAGCATTTT.

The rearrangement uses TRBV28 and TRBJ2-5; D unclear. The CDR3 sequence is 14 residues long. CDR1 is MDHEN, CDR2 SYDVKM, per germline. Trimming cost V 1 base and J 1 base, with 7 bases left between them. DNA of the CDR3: TGTGCCAGCAGTTTATTTTCAGGCCAAGAGACCCAGTACTTC. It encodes CASSLFSGQETQYF.

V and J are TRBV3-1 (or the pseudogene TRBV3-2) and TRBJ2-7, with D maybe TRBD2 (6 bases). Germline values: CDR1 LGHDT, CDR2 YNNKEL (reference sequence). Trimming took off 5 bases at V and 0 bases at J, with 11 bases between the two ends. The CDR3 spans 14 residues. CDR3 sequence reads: CASSSTDYSYEQYF. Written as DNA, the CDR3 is TGTGCCAGCAGCAGTACGGACTACTCCTACGAGCAGTACTTC.

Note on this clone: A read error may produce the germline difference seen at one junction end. The DNA for the CDR3 is TGTGCCAGCAGCTTCACGCGACAGGGGAAGGCCTTC. Translating it yields CASSFTRQGKAF. V is TRBV5-4 and J is TRBJ1-2, with 8 nucleotides matching TRBD1. The CDR3 length is 12 residues. CDR1 SGHNT and CDR2 YYREEE come from the germline V gene (reference sequence).

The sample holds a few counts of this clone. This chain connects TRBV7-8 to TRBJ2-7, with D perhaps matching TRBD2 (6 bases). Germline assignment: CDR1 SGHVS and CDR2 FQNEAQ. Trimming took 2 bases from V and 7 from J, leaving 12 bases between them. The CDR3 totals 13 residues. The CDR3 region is CASSLSNRGEQYF. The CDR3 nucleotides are TGTGCCAGCAGCTTATCTAACCGGGGGGAGCAGTACTTC.

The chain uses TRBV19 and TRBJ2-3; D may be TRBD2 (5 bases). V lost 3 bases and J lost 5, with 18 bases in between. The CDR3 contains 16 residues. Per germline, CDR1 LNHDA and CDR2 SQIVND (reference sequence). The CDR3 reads CASSMGTGQGRDTQYF. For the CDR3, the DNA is TGTGCCAGTAGTATGGGAACGGGCCAAGGGAGAGATACGCAGTATTTT.

CDR3 amino acids: CASRPPTGANVLTF. As DNA, the CDR3 is TGCGCCAGCAGACCCCCTACTGGGGCCAACGTCCTGACTTTC. J is TRBJ2-6 and V is TRBV5-1; D ambiguous. V lost 5 bases, J lost 2 bases, and 8 bases lay in between. The CDR3 has 14 amino acids. CDR1 and CDR2 (germline): SGHRS, YFSETQ.

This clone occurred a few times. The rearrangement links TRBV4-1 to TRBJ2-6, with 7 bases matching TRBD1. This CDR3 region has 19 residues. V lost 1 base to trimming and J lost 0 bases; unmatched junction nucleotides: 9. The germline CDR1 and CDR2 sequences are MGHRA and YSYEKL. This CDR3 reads CASSQGPGQEISGANVLTF. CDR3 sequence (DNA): TGCGCCAGCAGCCAAGGGCCAGGACAGGAAATCTCTGGGGCCAACGTCCTGACTTTC.

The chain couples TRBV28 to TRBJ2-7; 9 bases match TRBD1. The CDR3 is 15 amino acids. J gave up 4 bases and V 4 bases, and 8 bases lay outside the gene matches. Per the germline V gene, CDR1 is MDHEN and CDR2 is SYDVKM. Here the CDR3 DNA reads TGTGCCAGCAGTTCCGACCGGGACAGGGCGTACGAGCAGTACTTC. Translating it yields CASSSDRDRAYEQYF.

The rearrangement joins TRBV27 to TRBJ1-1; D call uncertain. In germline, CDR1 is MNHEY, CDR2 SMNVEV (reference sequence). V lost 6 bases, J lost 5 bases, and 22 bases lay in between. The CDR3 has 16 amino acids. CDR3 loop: CASSPLLTTLLTEAFF. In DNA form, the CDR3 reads TGTGCCAGCAGCCCCCTCTTAACTACGCTTTTAACTGAAGCTTTCTTT.

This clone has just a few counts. CDR3 loop: CASPRGTGVFNQPQHF. The CDR3 DNA reads TGTGCCAGCCCGAGAGGGACAGGAGTTTTTAATCAGCCCCAGCATTTT. The V gene is TRBV6-4, the J gene TRBJ1-5; 8 bases are a match to TRBD1. Per the germline V gene, CDR1 is MRHNA and CDR2 is SNTAGT. The junction had 13 bases not matched to a gene; V was cut back by 8 bases and J by 4 bases. There are 16 residues in the CDR3.

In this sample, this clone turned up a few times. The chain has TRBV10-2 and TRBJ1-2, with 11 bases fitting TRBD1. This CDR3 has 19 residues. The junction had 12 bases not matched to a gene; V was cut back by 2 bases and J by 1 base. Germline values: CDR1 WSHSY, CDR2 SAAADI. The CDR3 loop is CASSELLWGQGEDNYGYTF. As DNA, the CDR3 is TGCGCCAGCAGTGAGCTCTTATGGGGACAGGGGGAGGATAACTATGGCTACACCTTC.

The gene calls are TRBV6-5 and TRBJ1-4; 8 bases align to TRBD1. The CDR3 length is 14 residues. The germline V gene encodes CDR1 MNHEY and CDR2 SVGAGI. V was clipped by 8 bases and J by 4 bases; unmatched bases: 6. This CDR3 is CASHKTGVNEKLFF. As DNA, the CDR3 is TGTGCCAGCCACAAGACAGGGGTTAATGAAAAACTGTTTTTT.

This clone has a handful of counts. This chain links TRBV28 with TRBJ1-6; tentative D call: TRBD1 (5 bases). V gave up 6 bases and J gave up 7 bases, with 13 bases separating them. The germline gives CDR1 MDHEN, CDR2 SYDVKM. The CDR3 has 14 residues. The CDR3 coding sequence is TGTGCCAGCAGGCCCGGCGGGGGGAATTCACCCCTCCACTTT. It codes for CASRPGGGNSPLHF.

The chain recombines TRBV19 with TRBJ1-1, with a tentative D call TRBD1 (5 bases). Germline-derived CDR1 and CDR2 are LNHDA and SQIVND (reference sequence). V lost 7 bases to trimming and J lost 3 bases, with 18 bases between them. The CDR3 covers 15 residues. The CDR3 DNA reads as TGTGCCAGTAACGAGGGACTCAGAACGGACACTGAAGCTTTCTTT. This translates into CASNEGLRTDTEAFF.

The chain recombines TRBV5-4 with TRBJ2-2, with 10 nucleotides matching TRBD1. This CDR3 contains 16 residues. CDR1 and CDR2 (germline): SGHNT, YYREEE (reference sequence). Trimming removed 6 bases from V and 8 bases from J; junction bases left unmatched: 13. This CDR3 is CASKDGDRGRSGELFF. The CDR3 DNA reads TGTGCCAGCAAAGATGGGGACAGGGGCCGATCGGGGGAGCTGTTTTTT.

The CDR3 nucleotides read TGCGCCAGCAGCCAAGATACACCAAATAGCGGGAGATTCCACGAGCAGTACTTC. It codes for CASSQDTPNSGRFHEQYF. The chain is built from TRBV4-3 and TRBJ2-7, with 9 nucleotides matching TRBD2. The trim removed 0 bases at V and 5 bases at J, leaving 14 bases unmatched. From germline, CDR1 is LGHNA and CDR2 YSLEER. This CDR3 is 18 amino acids long.

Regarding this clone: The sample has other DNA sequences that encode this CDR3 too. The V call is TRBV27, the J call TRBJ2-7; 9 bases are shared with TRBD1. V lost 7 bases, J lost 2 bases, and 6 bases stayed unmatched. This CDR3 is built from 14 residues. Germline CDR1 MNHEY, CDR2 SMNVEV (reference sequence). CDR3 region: CASTRGQGAYEQYF. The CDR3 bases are TGTGCCAGCACACGGGGACAGGGCGCCTACGAGCAGTACTTC.

The CDR3 nucleotides read TGTGCCAGCAGTTACTACATGGGACAGGAAGCTGAAGCTTTCTTT. Protein: CASSYYMGQEAEAFF. The J gene is TRBJ1-1, the V gene TRBV6-5, with 8 nucleotides matching TRBD1. After removal of 1 base from V and 6 bases from J, the junction contained 7 bases not matched to a gene. CDR1 and CDR2 from the germline V gene are MNHEY and SVGAGI. The CDR3 loop spans 15 amino acids.

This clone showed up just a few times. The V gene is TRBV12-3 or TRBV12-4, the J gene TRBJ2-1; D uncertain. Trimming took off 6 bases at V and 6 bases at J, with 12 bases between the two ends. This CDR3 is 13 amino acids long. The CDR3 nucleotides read TGTGCCAGCAGGGCCAAACTACCCAATGAGCAGTTCTTC. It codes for CASRAKLPNEQFF.

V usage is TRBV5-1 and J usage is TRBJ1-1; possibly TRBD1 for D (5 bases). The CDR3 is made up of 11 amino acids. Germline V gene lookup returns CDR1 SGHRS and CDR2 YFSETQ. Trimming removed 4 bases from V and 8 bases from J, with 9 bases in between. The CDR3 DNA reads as TGCGCCAGCAGCCCCGGACAAGAAGCTTTCTTT. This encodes CASSPGQEAFF. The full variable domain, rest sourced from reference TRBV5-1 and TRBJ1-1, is KAGVTQTPRYLIKTRGQQVTLSCSPISGHRSVSWYQQTPGQGLQFLFEYFSETQRNKGNFPGRFSGRQFSNSRSEMNVSTLELGDSALYLCASSPGQEAFFGQGTRLTVV.

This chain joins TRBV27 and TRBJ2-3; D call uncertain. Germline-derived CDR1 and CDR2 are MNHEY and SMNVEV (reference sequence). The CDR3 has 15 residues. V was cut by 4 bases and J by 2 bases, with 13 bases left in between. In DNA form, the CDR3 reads TGTGCCAGCAGTTCCGGTCTATCCTACACAGATACGCAGTATTTT. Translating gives CASSSGLSYTDTQYF.

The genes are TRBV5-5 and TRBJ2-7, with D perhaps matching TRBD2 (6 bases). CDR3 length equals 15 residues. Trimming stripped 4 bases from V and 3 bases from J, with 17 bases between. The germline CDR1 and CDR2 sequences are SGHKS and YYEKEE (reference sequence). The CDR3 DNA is TGTGCCAGCAGCGGGACTGGGTTAGGCGGCTACGAGCAGTACTTC. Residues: CASSGTGLGGYEQYF.

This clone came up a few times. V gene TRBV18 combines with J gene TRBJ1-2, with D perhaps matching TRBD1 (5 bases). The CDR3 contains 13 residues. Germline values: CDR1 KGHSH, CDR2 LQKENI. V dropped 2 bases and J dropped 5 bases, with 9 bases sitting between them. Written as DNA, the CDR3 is TGTGCCAGCTCACCAGCGACAGAGTATGGCTACACCTTC. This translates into CASSPATEYGYTF.

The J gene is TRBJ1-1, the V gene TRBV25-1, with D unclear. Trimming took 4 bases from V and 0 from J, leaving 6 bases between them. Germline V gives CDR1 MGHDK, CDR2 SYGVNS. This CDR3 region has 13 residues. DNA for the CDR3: TGTGCCAGCAGTGTCAAAATGAACACTGAAGCTTTCTTT. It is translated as CASSVKMNTEAFF.

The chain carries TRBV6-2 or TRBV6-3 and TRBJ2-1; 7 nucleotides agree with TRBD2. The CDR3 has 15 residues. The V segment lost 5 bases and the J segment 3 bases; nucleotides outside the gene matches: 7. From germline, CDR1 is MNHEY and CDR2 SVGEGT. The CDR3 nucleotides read TGTGCCAGCAGTCTAGCGGAGGAAGGCTACAATGAGCAGTTCTTC. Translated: CASSLAEEGYNEQFF.